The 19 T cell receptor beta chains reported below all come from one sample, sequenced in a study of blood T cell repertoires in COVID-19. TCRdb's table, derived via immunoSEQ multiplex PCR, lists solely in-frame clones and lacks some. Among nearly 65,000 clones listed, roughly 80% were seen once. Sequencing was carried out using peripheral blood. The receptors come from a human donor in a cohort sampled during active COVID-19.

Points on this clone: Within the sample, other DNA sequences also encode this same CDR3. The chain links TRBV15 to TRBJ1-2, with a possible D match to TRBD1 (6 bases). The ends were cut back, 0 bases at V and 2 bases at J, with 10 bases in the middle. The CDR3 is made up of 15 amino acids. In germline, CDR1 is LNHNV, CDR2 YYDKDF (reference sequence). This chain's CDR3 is CATSRDRGANYGYTF. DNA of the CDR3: TGTGCCACCAGCAGAGACAGGGGAGCAAACTATGGCTACACCTTC.

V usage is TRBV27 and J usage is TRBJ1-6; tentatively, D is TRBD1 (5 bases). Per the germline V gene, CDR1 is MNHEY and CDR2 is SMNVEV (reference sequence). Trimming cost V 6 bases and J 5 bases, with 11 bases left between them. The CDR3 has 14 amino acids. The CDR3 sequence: CASSPQGNNSPLHF. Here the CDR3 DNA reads TGTGCCAGCAGCCCTCAGGGTAATAATTCACCCCTCCACTTT.

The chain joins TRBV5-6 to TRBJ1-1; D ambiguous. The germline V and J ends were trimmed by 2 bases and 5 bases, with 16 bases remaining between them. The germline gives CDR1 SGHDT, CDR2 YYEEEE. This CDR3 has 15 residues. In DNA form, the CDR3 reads TGTGCCAGCAGCTTTATTACACAAACGGGGACTGAAGCTTTCTTT. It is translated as CASSFITQTGTEAFF.

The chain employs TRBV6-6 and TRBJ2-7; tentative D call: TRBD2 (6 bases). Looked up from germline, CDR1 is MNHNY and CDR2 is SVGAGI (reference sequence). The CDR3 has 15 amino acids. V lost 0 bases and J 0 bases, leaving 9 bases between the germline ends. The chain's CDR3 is CASSYSVLASYEQYF. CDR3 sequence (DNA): TGTGCCAGCAGTTACTCGGTACTAGCCTCCTACGAGCAGTACTTC.

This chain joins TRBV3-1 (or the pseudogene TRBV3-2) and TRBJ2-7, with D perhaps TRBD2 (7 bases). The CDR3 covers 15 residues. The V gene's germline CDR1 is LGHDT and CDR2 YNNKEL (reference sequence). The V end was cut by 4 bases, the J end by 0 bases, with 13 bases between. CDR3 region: CASSLGGGSSYEQYF. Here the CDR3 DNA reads TGTGCCAGCAGCCTCGGCGGGGGCAGCTCCTACGAGCAGTACTTC.

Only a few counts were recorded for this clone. DNA for the CDR3: TGTGCCAGCGGGGACAGGGGATATTCACCCCTCCACTTT. Residues: CASGDRGYSPLHF. The chain joins TRBV6-5 to TRBJ1-6; 10 nucleotides agree with TRBD1. CDR1 is MNHEY, CDR2 SVGAGI, per germline. This CDR3 is built from 13 residues. Unmatched junction bases numbered 3, after V lost 8 bases and J lost 8 bases.

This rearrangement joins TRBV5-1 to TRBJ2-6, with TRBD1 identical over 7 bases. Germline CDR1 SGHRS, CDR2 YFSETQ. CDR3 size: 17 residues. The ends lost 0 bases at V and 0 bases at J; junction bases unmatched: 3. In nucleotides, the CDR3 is TGCGCCAGCAGCTTGGGGGACAGAAACTCTGGGGCCAACGTCCTGACTTTC. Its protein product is CASSLGDRNSGANVLTF. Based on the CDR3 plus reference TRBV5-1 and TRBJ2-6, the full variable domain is KAGVTQTPRYLIKTRGQQVTLSCSPISGHRSVSWYQQTPGQGLQFLFEYFSETQRNKGNFPGRFSGRQFSNSRSEMNVSTLELGDSALYLCASSLGDRNSGANVLTFGAGSRLTVL.

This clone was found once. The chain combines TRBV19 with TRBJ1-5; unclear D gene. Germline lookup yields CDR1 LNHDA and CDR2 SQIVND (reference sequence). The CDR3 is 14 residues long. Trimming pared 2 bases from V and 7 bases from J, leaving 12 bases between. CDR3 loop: CASSIYGVGQPQHF. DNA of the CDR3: TGTGCCAGTAGTATATACGGGGTGGGACAGCCCCAGCATTTT.

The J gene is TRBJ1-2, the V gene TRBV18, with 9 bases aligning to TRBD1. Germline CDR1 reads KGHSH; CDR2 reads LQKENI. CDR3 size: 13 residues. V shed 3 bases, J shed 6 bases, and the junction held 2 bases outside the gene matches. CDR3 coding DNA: TGTGCCAGCTCACCGGACAGGGGAAATGGCTACACCTTC. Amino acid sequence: CASSPDRGNGYTF.

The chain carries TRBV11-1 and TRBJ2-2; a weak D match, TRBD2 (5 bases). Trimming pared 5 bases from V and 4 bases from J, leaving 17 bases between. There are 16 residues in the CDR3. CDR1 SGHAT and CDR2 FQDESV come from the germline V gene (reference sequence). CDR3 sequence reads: CASSHPRGEGTGELFF. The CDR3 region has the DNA TGTGCCAGCAGCCACCCCCGCGGAGAGGGCACCGGGGAGCTGTTTTTT.

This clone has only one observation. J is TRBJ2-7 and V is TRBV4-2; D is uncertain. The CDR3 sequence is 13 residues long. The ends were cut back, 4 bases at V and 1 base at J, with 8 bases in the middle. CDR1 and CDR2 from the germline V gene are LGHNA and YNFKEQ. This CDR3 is CASSPPGSYEQYF. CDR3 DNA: TGTGCCAGCAGCCCGCCAGGATCCTACGAGCAGTACTTC.

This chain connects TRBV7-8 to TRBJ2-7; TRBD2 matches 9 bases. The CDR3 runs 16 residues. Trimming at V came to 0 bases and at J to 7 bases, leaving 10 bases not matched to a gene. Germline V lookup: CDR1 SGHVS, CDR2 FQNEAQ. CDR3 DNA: TGTGCCAGCAGCTTAGCGCTTGGACTAGCGTTTCAGGAGCAGTACTTC. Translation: CASSLALGLAFQEQYF. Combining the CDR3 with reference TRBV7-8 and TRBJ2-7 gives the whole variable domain GAGVSQSPRYKVAKRGQDVALRCDPISGHVSLFWYQQALGQGPEFLTYFQNEAQLDKSGLPSDRFFAERPEGSVSTLKIQRTQQEDSAVYLCASSLALGLAFQEQYFGPGTRLTVT.

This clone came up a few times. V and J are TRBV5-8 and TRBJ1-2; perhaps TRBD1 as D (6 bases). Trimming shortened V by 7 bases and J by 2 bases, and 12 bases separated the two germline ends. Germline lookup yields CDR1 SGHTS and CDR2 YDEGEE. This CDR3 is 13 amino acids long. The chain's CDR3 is CASSRGMNYGYTF. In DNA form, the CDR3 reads TGTGCCAGCTCCAGGGGAATGAACTATGGCTACACCTTC.

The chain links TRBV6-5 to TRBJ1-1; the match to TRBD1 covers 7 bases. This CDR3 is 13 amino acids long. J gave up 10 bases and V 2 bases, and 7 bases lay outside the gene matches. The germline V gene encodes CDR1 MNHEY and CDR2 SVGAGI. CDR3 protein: CASSYHDRASAFF. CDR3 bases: TGTGCCAGCAGTTACCACGACAGGGCCTCAGCTTTCTTT.

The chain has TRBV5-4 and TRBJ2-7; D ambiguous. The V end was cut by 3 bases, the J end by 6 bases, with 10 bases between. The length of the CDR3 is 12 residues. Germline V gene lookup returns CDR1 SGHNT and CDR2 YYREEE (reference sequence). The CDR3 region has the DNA TGTGCCAGCAGCTCGACCCTAGGCGAGCAGTACTTC. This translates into CASSSTLGEQYF.

DNA for the CDR3: TGTGCCAGCAGCTTGGTTCAGGGCATAGATGGAAACACCATATATTTT. It encodes CASSLVQGIDGNTIYF. The V and J genes are TRBV5-5 and TRBJ1-3; a possible D gene is TRBD1 (5 bases). The CDR3 loop spans 16 amino acids. Germline V gene lookup returns CDR1 SGHKS and CDR2 YYEKEE (reference sequence). V was trimmed by 0 bases and J by 3 bases, leaving 13 bases between them. The complete variable domain, with remaining parts taken from reference TRBV5-5 and TRBJ1-3, reads DAGVTQSPTHLIKTRGQQVTLRCSPISGHKSVSWYQQVLGQGPQFIFQYYEKEERGRGNFPDRFSARQFPNYSSELNVNALLLGDSALYLCASSLVQGIDGNTIYFGEGSWLTVV.

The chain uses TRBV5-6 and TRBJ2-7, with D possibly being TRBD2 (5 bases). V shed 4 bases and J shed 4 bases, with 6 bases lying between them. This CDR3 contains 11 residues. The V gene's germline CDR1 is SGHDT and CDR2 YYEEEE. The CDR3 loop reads CASSRGYEQYF. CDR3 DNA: TGTGCCAGCAGCCGCGGGTACGAGCAGTACTTC.

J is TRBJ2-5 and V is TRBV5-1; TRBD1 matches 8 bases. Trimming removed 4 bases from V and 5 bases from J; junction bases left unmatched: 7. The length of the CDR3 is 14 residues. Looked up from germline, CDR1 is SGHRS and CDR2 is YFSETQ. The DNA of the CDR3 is TGCGCCAGCAGCCCCCCAGGGGGCAAGGAGACCCAGTACTTC. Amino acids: CASSPPGGKETQYF.

The DNA for the CDR3 is TGTGCCAGCAGTTACCCCGAGAAGACCCAGTACTTC. Its translation: CASSYPEKTQYF. The chain couples TRBV6-2 or TRBV6-3 to TRBJ2-5; D is uncertain. The V gene's germline CDR1 is MNHEY and CDR2 SVGEGT. The CDR3 contains 12 residues. With 2 bases removed from V and 6 bases from J, the gap between germline ends came to 7 bases.